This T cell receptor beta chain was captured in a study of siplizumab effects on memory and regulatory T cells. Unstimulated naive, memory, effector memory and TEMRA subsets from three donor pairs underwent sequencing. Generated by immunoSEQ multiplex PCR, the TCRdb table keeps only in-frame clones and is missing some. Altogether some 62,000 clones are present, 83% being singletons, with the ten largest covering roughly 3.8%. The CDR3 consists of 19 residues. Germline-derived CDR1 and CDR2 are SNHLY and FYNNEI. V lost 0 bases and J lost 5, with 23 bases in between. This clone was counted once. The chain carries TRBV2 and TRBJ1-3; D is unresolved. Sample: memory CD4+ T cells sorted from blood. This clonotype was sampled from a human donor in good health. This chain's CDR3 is CASSEALGSLKTNRNTIYF. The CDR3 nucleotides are TGTGCCAGCAGTGAAGCGCTTGGCAGTCTCAAAACAAATAGAAACACCATATATTTT.